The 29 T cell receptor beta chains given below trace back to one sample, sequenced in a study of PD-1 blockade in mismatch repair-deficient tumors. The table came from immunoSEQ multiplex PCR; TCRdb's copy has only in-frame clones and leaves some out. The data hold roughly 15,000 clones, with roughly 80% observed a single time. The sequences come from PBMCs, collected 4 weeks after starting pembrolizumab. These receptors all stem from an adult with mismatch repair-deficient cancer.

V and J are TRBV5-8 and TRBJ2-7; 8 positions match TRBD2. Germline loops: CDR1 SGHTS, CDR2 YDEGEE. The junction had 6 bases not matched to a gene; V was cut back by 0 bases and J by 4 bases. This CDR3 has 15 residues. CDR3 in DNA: TGTGCCAGCAGCTTGGACGTAGCGGGGATTTACGAGCAGTACTTC. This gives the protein CASSLDVAGIYEQYF.

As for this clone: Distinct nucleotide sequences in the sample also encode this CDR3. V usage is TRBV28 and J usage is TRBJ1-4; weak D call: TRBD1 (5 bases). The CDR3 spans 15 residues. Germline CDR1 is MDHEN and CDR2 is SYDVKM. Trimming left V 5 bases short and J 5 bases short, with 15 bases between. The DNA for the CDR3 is TGTGCCAGCAGTCAAGACAGCGGGGGGAATGAAAAACTGTTTTTT. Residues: CASSQDSGGNEKLFF. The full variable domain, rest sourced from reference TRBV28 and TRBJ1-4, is DVKVTQSSRYLVKRTGEKVFLECVQDMDHENMFWYRQDPGLGLRLIYFSYDVKMKEKGDIPEGYSVSREKKERFSLILESASTNQTSMYLCASSQDSGGNEKLFFGSGTQLSVL.

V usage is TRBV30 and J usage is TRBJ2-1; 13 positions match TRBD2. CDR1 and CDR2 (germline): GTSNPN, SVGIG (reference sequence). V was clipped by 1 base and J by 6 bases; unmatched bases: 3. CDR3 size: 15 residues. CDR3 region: CAWSGLAGGTNEQFF. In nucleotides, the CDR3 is TGTGCCTGGAGTGGACTAGCGGGAGGTACCAATGAGCAGTTCTTC.

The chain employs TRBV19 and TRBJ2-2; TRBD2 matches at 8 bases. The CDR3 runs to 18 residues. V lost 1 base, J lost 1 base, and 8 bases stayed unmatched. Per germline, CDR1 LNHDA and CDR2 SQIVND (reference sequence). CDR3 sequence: CASSIVTAGDLNTGELFF. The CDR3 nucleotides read TGTGCCAGTAGTATAGTTACAGCGGGAGATCTGAACACCGGGGAGCTGTTTTTT.

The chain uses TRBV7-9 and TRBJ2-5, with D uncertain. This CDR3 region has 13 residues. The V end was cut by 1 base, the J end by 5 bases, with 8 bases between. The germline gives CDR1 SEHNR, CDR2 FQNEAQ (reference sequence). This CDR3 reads CASSLGNAETQYF. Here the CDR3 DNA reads TGTGCCAGCAGCTTAGGAAATGCGGAGACCCAGTACTTC.

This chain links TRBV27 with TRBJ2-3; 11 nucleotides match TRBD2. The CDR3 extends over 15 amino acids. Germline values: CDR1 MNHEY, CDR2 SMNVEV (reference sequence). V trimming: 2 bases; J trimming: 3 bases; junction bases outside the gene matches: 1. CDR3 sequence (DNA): TGTGCCAGCAGTTTAAGACTAGCGGGGACAGATACGCAGTATTTT. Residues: CASSLRLAGTDTQYF.

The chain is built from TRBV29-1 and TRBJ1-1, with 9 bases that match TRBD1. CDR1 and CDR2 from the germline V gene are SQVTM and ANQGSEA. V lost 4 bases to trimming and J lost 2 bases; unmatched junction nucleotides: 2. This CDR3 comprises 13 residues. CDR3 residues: CSVVGQGNTEAFF. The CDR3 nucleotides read TGCAGCGTTGTGGGACAGGGAAACACTGAAGCTTTCTTT.

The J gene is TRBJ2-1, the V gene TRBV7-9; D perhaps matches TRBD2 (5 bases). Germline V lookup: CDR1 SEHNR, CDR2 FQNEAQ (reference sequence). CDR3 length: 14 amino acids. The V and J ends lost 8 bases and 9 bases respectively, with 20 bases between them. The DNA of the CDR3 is TGTGCCAGCCTCCCAGGCCACTACAGCGGTGAGCAGTTCTTC. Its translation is CASLPGHYSGEQFF.

The CDR3 DNA reads as TGTGCCAGCTCACCACCGGTCGAGTACTATGGCTACACCTTC. As protein: CASSPPVEYYGYTF. V and J are TRBV18 and TRBJ1-2; no definite D call. The CDR3 loop spans 14 amino acids. Germline CDR1 is KGHSH and CDR2 is LQKENI. V lost 0 bases and J lost 3, with 8 bases in between.

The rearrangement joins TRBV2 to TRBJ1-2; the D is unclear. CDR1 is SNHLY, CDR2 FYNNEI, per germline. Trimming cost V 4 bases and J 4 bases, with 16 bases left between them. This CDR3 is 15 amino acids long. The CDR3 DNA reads TGTGCCAGCAGTGGAGCACAGAGGAGGCTCTATGGCTACACCTTC. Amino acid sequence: CASSGAQRRLYGYTF. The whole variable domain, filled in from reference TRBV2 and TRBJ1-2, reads EPEVTQTPSHQVTQMGQEVILRCVPISNHLYFYWYRQILGQKVEFLVSFYNNEISEKSEIFDDQFSVERPDGSNFTLKIRSTKLEDSAMYFCASSGAQRRLYGYTFGSGTRLTVV.

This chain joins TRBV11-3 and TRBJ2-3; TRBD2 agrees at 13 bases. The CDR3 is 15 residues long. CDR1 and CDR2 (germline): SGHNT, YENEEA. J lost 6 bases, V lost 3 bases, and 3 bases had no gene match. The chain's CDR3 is CASSFGLAGADTQYF. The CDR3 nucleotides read TGTGCCAGCAGCTTCGGACTAGCGGGAGCTGATACGCAGTATTTT. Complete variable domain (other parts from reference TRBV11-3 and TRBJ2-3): EAGVVQSPRYKIIEKKQPVAFWCNPISGHNTLYWYLQNLGQGPELLIRYENEEAVDDSQLPKDRFSAERLKGVDSTLKIQPAELGDSAVYLCASSFGLAGADTQYFGPGTRLTVL.

The CDR3: CASSLGGVNTEAFF. DNA of the CDR3: TGTGCCAGCAGCTTAGGGGGGGTAAACACTGAAGCTTTCTTT. This chain uses TRBV7-9 with TRBJ1-1; D is perhaps TRBD1 (5 bases). CDR3 size: 14 residues. Between the trimmed V and J ends, which lost 1 base and 2 bases, there was a span of 8 bases. Germline V gene sequence: CDR1 SEHNR, CDR2 FQNEAQ (reference sequence).

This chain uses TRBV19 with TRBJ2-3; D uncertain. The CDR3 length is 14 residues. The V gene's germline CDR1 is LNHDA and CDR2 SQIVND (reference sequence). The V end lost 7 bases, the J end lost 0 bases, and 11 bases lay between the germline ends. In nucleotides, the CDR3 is TGTGCCAGTACGTACAGCCCTAGCACAGATACGCAGTATTTT. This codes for CASTYSPSTDTQYF.

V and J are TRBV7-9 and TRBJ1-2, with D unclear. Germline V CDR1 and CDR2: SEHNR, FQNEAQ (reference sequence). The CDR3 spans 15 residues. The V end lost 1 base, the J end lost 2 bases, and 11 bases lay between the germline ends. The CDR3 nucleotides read TGTGCCAGCAGCTTAGTTCGAGGGAAGAACTATGGCTACACCTTC. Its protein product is CASSLVRGKNYGYTF.

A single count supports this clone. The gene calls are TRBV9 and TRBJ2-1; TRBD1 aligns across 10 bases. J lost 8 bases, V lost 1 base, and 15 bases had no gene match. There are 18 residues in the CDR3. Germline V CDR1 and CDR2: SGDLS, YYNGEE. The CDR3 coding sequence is TGTGCCAGCAGCGTACTTGGGACCGGGACAGGGGCATTCTATGAGCAGTTCTTC. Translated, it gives CASSVLGTGTGAFYEQFF.

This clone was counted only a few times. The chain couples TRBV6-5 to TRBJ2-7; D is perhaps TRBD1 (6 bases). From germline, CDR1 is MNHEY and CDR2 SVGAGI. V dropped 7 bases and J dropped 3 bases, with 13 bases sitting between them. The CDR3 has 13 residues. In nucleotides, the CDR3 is TGTGCCAGCAAGAAGACAGGTTACTACGAGCAGTACTTC. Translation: CASKKTGYYEQYF.

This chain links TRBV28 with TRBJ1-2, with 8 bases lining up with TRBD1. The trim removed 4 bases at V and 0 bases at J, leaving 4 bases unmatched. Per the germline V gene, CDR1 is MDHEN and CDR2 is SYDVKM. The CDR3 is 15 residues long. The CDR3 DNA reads TGTGCCAGCAGTTACCGGGACAGGCCTAACTATGGCTACACCTTC. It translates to CASSYRDRPNYGYTF.

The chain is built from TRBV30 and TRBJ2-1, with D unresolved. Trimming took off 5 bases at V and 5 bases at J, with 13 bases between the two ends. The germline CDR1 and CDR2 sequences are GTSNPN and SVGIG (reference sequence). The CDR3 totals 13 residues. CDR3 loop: CAWERDQDNEQFF. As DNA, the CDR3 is TGTGCCTGGGAGAGAGACCAGGACAATGAGCAGTTCTTC.

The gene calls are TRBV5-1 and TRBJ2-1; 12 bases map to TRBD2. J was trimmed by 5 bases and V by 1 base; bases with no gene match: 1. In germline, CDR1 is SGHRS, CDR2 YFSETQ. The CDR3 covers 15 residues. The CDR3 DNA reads TGCGCCAGCAGCTTGTCTAGCGGGAGGGACAATGAGCAGTTCTTC. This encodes CASSLSSGRDNEQFF. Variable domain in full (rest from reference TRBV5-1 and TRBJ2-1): KAGVTQTPRYLIKTRGQQVTLSCSPISGHRSVSWYQQTPGQGLQFLFEYFSETQRNKGNFPGRFSGRQFSNSRSEMNVSTLELGDSALYLCASSLSSGRDNEQFFGPGTRLTVL.

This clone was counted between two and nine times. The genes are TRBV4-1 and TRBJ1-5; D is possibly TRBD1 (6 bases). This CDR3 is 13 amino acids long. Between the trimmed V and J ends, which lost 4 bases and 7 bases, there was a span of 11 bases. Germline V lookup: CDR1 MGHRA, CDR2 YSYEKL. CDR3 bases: TGCGCCAGCAGCCGGAACAGGGCCCAGCCCCAGCATTTT. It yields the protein CASSRNRAQPQHF.

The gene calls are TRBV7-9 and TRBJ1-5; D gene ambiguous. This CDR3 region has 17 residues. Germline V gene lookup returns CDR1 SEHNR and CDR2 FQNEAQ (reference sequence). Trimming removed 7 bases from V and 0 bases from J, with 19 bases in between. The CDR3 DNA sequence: TGTGCCAGCAACCCGGTCTCAGAGCGTTATAGCAATCAGCCCCAGCATTTT. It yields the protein CASNPVSERYSNQPQHF.

CDR3 DNA sequence: TGTGCCACCAGCAGAGTAGCGGCGTCAGGAGGGCTTGCCTACGAGCAGTACTTC. Protein: CATSRVAASGGLAYEQYF. The chain links TRBV15 to TRBJ2-7, with a weak D call TRBD2 (6 bases). This CDR3 contains 18 residues. Trimming shortened V by 1 base and J by 2 bases, and 21 bases separated the two germline ends. Per the germline V gene, CDR1 is LNHNV and CDR2 is YYDKDF (reference sequence).

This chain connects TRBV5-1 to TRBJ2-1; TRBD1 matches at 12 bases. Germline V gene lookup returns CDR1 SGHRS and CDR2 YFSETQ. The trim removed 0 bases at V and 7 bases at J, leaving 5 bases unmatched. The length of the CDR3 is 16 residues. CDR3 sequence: CASSLGGTGGGNEQFF. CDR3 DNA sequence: TGCGCCAGCAGCTTGGGAGGGACAGGGGGCGGAAATGAGCAGTTCTTC.

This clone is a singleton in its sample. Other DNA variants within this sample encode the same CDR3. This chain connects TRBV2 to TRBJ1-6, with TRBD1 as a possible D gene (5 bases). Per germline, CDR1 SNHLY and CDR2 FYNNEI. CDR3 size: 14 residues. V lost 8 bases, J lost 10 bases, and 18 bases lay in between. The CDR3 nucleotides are TGTGCCAGCGGACCGAGAAGGGGTTACTCACCCCTCCACTTT. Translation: CASGPRRGYSPLHF.

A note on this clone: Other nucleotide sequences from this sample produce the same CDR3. The CDR3 nucleotides are TGTGCCCCTTGGGGCGGGAGAGGGGATACGCAGTATTTT. Residues: CAPWGGRGDTQYF. The rearrangement links TRBV6-4 to TRBJ2-3; TRBD2 aligns across 7 bases. The CDR3 has 13 residues. After removal of 11 bases from V and 6 bases from J, the junction contained 11 bases not matched to a gene. Germline V gene sequence: CDR1 MRHNA, CDR2 SNTAGT.

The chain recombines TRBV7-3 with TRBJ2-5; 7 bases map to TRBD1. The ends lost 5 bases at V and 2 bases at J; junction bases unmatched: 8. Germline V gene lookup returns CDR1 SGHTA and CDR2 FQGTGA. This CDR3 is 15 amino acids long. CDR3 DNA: TGTGCCAGCAGCCGGACAGGCAATTCTCAAGAGACCCAGTACTTC. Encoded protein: CASSRTGNSQETQYF.

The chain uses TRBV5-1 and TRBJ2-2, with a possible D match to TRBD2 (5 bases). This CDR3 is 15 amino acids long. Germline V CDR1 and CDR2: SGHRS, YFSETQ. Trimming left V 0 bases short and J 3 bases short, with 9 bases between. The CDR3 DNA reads TGCGCCAGCAGCTTGGAAGCAGCGGACACCGGGGAGCTGTTTTTT. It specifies CASSLEAADTGELFF. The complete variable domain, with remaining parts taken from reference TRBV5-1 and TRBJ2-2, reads KAGVTQTPRYLIKTRGQQVTLSCSPISGHRSVSWYQQTPGQGLQFLFEYFSETQRNKGNFPGRFSGRQFSNSRSEMNVSTLELGDSALYLCASSLEAADTGELFFGEGSRLTVL.

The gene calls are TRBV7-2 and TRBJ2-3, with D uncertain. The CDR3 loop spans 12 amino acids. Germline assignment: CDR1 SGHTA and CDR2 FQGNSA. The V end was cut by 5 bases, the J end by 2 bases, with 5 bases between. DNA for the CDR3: TGTGCCAGCAGCCTTTTCACAGATACGCAGTATTTT. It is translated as CASSLFTDTQYF.

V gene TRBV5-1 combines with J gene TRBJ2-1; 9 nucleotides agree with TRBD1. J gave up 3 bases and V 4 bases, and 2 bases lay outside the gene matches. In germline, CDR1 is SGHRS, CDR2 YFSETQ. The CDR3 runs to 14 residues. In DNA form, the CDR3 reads TGCGCCAGCAGCGCGGGACAGGGCTACAATGAGCAGTTCTTC. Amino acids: CASSAGQGYNEQFF.